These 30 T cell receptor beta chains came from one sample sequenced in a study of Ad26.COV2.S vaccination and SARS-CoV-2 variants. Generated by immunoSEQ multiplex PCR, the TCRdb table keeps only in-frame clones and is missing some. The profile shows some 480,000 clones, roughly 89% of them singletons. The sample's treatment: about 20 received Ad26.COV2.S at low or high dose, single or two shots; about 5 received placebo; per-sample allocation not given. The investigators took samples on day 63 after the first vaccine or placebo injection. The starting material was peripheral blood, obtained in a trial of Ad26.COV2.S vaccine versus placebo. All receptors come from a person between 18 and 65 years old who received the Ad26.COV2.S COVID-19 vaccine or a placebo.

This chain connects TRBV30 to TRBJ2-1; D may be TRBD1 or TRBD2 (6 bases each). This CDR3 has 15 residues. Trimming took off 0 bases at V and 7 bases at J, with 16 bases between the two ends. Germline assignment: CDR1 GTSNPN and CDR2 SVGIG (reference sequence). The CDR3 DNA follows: TGTGCCTGGAGTGTACGAGGGGGAGGTAGTAATGAGCAGTTCTTC. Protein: CAWSVRGGGSNEQFF.

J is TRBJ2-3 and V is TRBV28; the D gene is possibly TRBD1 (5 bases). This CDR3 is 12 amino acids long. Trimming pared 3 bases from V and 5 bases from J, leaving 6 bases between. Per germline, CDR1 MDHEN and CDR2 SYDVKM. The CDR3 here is CASSFRGDTQYF. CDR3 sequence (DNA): TGTGCCAGCAGTTTTAGGGGAGATACGCAGTATTTT.

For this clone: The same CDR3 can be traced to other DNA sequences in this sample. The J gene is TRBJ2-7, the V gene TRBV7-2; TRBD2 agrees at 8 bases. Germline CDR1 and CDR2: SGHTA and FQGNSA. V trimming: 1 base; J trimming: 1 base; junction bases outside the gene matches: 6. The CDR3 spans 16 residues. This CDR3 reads CASSLEGTSGSYEQYF. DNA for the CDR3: TGTGCCAGCAGCTTAGAGGGTACTAGCGGATCCTACGAGCAGTACTTC. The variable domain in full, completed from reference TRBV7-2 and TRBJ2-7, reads GAGVSQSPSNKVTEKGKDVELRCDPISGHTALYWYRQSLGQGLEFLIYFQGNSAPDKSGLPSDRFSAERTGGSVSTLTIQRTQQEDSAVYLCASSLEGTSGSYEQYFGPGTRLTVT.

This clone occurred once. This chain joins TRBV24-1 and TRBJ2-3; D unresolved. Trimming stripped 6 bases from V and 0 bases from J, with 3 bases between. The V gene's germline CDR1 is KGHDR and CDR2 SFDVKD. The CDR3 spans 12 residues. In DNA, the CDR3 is TGTGCCACCAGTCGCAGCACAGATACGCAGTATTTT. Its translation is CATSRSTDTQYF.

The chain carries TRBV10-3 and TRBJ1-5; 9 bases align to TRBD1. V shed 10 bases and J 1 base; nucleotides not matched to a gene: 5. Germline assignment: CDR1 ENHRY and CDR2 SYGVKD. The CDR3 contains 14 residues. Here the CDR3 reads CATRDRVSNQPQHF. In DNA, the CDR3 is TGTGCCACCCGGGACAGGGTAAGCAATCAGCCCCAGCATTTT.

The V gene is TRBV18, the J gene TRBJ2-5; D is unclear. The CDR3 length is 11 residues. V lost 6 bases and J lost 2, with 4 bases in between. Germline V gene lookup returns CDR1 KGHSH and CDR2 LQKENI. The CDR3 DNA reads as TGTGCCAGCTCTTCTCAAGAGACCCAGTACTTC. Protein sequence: CASSSQETQYF.

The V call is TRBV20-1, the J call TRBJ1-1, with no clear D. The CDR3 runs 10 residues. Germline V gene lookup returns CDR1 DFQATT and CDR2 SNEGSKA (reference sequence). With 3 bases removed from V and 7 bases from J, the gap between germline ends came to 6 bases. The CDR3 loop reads CSARDGEAFF. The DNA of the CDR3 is TGCAGTGCTAGGGACGGTGAAGCTTTCTTT.

The CDR3 coding sequence is TGTGCCAGCAGTACCCCGGACCCCGGCTCTGGAAACACCATATATTTT. It translates to CASSTPDPGSGNTIYF. The chain couples TRBV6-6 to TRBJ1-3; D is ambiguous. The CDR3 covers 16 residues. Trimming cost V 5 bases and J 0 bases, with 14 bases left between them. Germline lookup yields CDR1 MNHNY and CDR2 SVGAGI (reference sequence).

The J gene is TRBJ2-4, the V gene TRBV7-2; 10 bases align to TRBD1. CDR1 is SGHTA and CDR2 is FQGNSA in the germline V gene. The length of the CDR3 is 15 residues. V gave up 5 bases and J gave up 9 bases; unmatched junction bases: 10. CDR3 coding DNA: TGTGCCAGCAGCATATCGGGACAGGGGTTCGGCATTCAGTACTTC. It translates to CASSISGQGFGIQYF.

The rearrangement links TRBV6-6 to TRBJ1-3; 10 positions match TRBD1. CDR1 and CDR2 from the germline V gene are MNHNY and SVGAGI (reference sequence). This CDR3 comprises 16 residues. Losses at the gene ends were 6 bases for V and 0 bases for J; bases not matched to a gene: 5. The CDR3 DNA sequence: TGTGCCAGCAGGGGACAGGGGATCGTCTCTGGAAACACCATATATTTT. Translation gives CASRGQGIVSGNTIYF.

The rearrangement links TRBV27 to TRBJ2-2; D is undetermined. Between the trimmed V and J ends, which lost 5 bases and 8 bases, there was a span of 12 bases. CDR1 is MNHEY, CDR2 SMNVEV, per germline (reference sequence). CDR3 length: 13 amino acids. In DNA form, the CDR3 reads TGTGCCAGCAGTATCCAAGGGCGGGGGGAGCTGTTTTTT. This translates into CASSIQGRGELFF.

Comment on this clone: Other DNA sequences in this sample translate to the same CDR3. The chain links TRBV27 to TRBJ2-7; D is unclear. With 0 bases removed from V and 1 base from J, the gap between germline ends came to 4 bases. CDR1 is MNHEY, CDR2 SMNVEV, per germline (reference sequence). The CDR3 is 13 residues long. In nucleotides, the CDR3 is TGTGCCAGCAGTTTATCGGGGTCCTACGAGCAGTACTTC. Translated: CASSLSGSYEQYF.

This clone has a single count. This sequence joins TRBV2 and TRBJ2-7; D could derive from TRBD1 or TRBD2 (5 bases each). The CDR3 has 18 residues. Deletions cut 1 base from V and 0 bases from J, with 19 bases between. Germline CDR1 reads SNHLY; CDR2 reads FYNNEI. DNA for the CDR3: TGTGCCAGCAGTGAAGATCTAATCCGGGACGGTGACTCCTACGAGCAGTACTTC. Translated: CASSEDLIRDGDSYEQYF. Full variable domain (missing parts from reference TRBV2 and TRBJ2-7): EPEVTQTPSHQVTQMGQEVILRCVPISNHLYFYWYRQILGQKVEFLVSFYNNEISEKSEIFDDQFSVERPDGSNFTLKIRSTKLEDSAMYFCASSEDLIRDGDSYEQYFGPGTRLTVT.

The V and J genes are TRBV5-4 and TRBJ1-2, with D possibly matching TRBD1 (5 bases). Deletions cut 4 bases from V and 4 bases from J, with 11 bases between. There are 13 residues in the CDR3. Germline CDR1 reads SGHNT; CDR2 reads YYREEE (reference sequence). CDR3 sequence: CASSRPGGYGYTF. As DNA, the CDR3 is TGTGCCAGCAGCCGCCCGGGGGGCTATGGCTACACCTTC.

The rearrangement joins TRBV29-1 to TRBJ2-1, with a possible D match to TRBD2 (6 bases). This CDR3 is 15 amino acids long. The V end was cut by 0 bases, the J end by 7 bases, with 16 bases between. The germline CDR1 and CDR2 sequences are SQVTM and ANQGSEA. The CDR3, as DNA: TGCAGCGTTGAAGAGCCCGGGACTCGTAAGAATGAGCAGTTCTTC. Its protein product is CSVEEPGTRKNEQFF.

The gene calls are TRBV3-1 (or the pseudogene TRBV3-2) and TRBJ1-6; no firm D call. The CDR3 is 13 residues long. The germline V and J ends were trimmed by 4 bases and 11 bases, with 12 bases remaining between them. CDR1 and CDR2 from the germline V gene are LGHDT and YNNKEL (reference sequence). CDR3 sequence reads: CASSPGYGAPLHF. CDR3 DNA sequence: TGTGCCAGCAGCCCGGGGTATGGGGCACCCCTCCACTTT.

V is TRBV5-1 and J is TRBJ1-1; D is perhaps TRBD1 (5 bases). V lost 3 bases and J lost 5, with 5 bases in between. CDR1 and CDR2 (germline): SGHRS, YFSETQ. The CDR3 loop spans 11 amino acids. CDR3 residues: CASSWGTEAFF. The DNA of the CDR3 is TGCGCCAGCAGCTGGGGGACTGAAGCTTTCTTT.

In DNA, the CDR3 is TGTGCCGCGCCGGGTGGGGCGACCAACACTGAAGCTTTCTTT. Its translation: CAAPGGATNTEAFF. The genes are TRBV21-1 and TRBJ1-1; the table names TRBD1, a call not compared with the DNA. TRBV21-1 is a known pseudogene. The CDR3 length is 14 residues.

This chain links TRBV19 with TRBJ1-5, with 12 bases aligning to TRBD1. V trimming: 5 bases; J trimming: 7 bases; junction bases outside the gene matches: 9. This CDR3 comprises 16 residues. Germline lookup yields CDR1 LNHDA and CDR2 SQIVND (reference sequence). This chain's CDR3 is CASSSVGQGAGQPQHF. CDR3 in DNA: TGTGCCAGTAGTTCCGTGGGACAGGGGGCAGGGCAGCCCCAGCATTTT.

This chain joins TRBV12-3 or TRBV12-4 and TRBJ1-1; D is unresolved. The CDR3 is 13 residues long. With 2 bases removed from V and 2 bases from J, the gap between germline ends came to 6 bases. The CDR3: CASSLIDNTEAFF. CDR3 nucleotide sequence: TGTGCCAGCAGTTTAATAGACAACACTGAAGCTTTCTTT.

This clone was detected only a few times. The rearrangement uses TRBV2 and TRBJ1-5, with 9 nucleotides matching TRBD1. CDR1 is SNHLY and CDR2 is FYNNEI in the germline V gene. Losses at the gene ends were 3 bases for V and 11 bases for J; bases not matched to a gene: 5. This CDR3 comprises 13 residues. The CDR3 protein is CASSERTGEAQHF. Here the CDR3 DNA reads TGTGCCAGCAGTGAGAGGACAGGGGAGGCCCAGCATTTT.

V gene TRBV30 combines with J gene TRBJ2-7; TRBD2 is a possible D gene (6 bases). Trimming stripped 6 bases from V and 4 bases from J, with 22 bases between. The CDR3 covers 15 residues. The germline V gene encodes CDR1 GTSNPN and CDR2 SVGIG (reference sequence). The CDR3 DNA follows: TGTGCCTGCACCAACGGGGGTCCCCACGGTTACGAGCAGTACTTC. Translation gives CACTNGGPHGYEQYF.

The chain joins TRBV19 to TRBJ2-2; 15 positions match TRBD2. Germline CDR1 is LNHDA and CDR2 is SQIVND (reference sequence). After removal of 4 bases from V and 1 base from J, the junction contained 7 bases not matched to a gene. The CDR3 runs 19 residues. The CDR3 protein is CASSNPGLAGGENTGELFF. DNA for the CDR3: TGTGCCAGTAGTAACCCGGGACTAGCGGGAGGAGAGAACACCGGGGAGCTGTTTTTT.

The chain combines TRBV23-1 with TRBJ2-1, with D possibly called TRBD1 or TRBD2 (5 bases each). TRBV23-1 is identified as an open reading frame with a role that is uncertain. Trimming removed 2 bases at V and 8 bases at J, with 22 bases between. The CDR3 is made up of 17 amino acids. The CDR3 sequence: CASSQPSVGELEDEQFF. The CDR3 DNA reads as TGCGCCAGCAGTCAACCGTCAGTAGGGGAGCTTGAGGATGAGCAGTTCTTC.

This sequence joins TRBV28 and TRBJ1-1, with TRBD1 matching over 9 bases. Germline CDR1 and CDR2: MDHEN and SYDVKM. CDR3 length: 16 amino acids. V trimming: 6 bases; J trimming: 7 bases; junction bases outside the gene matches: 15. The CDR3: CASRPQGGQGRFEAFF. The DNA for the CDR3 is TGTGCCAGCAGACCCCAAGGAGGACAGGGGCGATTTGAAGCTTTCTTT.

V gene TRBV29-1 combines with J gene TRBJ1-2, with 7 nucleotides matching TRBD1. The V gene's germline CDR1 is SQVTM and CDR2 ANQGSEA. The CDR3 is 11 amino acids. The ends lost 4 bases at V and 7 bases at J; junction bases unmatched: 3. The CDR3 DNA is TGCAGCGTTGGGGACAGCACTGGCTACACCTTC. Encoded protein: CSVGDSTGYTF.

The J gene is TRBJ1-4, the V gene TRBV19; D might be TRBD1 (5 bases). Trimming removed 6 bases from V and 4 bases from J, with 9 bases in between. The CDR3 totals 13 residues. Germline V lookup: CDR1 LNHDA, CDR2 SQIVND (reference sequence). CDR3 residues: CASRGTDNEKLFF. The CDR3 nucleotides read TGTGCCAGTAGGGGGACGGATAATGAAAAACTGTTTTTT. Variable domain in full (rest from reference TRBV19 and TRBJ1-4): DGGITQSPKYLFRKEGQNVTLSCEQNLNHDAMYWYRQDPGQGLRLIYYSQIVNDFQKGDIAEGYSVSREKKESFPLTVTSAQKNPTAFYLCASRGTDNEKLFFGSGTQLSVL.

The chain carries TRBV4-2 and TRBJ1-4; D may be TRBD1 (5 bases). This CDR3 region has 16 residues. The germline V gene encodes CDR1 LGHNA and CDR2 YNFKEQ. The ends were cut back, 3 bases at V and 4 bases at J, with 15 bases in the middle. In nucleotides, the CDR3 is TGTGCCAGCAGCCAGGCCCCGGGGGGGTTTAATGAAAAACTGTTTTTT. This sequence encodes CASSQAPGGFNEKLFF.

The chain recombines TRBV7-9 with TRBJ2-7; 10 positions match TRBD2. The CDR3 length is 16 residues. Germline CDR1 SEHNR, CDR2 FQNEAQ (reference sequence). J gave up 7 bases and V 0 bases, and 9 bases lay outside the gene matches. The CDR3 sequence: CASSLALAGGSGEQYF. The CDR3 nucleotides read TGTGCCAGCAGCTTAGCTTTAGCGGGAGGATCCGGAGAGCAGTACTTC.

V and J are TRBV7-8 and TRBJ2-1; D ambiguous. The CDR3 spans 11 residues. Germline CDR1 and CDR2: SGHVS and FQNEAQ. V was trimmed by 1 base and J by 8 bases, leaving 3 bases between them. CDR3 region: CASSLEDEQFF. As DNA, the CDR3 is TGTGCCAGCAGCTTAGAGGATGAGCAGTTCTTC. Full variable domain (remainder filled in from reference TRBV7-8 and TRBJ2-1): GAGVSQSPRYKVAKRGQDVALRCDPISGHVSLFWYQQALGQGPEFLTYFQNEAQLDKSGLPSDRFFAERPEGSVSTLKIQRTQQEDSAVYLCASSLEDEQFFGPGTRLTVL.